These T cell receptor beta chains were read from a single sample in a study of shared clonotypes between healthy human individuals. Assay: immunoSEQ multiplex PCR; the TCRdb copy retains only in-frame clones and omits some. The table shows roughly 1,800,000 clones, with about 94% occurring only once. Specimen: naive CD8+ T cells sorted from blood. The receptor source for this set is a man younger than 35 in good health. CDR3s include the opening cysteine and the closing phenylalanine or tryptophan.

V gene,J gene,CDR3 protein
TRBV19,TRBJ1-2,CASSIEQGGTYGYTF
TRBV28,TRBJ1-1,CASTESPGAWDTEAFF
TRBV7-9,TRBJ2-3,CASSLGWITDTQYF
TRBV4-3,TRBJ2-1,CASSQDIGLSNEQFF
TRBV28,TRBJ2-1,CASSLSSEANEQFF
TRBV30,TRBJ2-7,CAWTSDTYEQYF
TRBV13,TRBJ1-1,CASSLGGGTEAFF
TRBV9,TRBJ2-5,CASSVGSREETQYF
TRBV4-3,TRBJ1-4,CASSQDWGGIGTDEKLFF
TRBV27,TRBJ2-7,CASRYLAGDYEQYF
TRBV29-1,TRBJ1-1,CSVEVEAVSETEAFF
TRBV4-1,TRBJ2-1,CASSQDSGGGAYNEQFF
TRBV6-5,TRBJ2-1,CASTFWGEQFF
TRBV5-4,TRBJ2-7,CASSLTGDEQYF
TRBV7-6,TRBJ1-6,CASSLSPAGAYNSPLHF